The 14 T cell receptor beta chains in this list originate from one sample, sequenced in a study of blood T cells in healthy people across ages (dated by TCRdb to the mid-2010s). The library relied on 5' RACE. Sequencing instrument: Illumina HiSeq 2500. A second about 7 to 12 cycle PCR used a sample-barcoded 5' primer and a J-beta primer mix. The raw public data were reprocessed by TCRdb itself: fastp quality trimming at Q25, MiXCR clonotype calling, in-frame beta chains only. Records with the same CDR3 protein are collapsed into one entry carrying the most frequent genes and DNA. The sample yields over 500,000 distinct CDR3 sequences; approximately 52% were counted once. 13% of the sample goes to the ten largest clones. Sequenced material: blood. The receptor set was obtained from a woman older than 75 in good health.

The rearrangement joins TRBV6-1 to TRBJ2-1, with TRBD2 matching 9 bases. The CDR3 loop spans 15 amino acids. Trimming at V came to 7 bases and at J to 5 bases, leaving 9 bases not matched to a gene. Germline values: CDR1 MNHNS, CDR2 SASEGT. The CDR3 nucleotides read TGTGCCAGCATGTTTCGCGGGGGGGCGGACAATGAGCAGTTCTTC. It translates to CASMFRGGADNEQFF.

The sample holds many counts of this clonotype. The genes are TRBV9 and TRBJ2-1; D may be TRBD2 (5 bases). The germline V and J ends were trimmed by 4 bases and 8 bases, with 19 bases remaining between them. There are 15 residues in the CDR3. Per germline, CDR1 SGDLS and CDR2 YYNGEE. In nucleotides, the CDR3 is TGTGCCAGCAGCCCCCTAGGAGGTTTTGAGGATGAGCAGTTCTTC. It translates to CASSPLGGFEDEQFF.

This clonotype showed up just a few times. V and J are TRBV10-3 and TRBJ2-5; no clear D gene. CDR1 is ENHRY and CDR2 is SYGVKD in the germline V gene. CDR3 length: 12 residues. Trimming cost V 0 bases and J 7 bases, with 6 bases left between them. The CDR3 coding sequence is TGTGCCATCAGTGAGTCGAAGGGGACCCAGTACTTC. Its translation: CAISESKGTQYF.

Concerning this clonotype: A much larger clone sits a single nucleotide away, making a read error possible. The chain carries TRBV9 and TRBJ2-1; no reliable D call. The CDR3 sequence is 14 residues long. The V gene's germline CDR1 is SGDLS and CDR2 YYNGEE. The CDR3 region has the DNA TGTGCCAGCAACGTAGCTAGCTCCTACAATGAGCAGTTCTTC. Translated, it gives CASNVASSYNEQFF. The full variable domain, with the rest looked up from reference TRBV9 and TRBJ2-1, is DSGVTQTPKHLITATGQRVTLRCSPRSGDLSVYWYQQSLDQGLQFLIQYYNGEERAKGNILERFSAQQFPDLHSELNLSSLELGDSALYFCASNVASSYNEQFFGPGTRLTVL.

CDR3 in DNA: TGTGCCAGCAGCCAAAAGGGGAGCTCCTACGAGCAGTACTTC. Translating it yields CASSQKGSSYEQYF. This rearrangement joins TRBV4-2 to TRBJ2-7, with D perhaps matching TRBD1 or TRBD2 (5 bases each). This CDR3 region has 14 residues. The V end lost 2 bases, the J end lost 0 bases, and 8 bases lay between the germline ends. Germline CDR1 LGHNA, CDR2 YNFKEQ.

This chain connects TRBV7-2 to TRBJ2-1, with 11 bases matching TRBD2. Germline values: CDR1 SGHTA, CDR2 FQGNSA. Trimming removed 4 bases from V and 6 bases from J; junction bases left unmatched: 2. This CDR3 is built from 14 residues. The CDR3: CASSSLAGGNEQFF. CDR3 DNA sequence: TGTGCCAGCAGCTCTCTAGCGGGAGGCAATGAGCAGTTCTTC.

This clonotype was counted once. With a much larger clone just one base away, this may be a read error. CDR3: CANSPLGQSYNEQFF. The CDR3 nucleotides are TGTGCCAACTCACCCCTGGGACAGTCCTACAATGAGCAGTTCTTC. The chain joins TRBV18 to TRBJ2-1; TRBD1 matches 7 bases. Per the germline V gene, CDR1 is KGHSH and CDR2 is LQKENI. The length of the CDR3 is 15 residues.

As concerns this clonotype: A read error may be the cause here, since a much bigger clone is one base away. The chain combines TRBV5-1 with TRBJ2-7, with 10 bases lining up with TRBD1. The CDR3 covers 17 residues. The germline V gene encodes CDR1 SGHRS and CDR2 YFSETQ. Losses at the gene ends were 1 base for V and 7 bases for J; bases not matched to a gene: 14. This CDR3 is CASSLRDRGHRVDEQYF. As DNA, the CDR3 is TGCGCCAGCAGCTTGAGGGACAGGGGTCACCGTGTCGATGAGCAGTACTTC.

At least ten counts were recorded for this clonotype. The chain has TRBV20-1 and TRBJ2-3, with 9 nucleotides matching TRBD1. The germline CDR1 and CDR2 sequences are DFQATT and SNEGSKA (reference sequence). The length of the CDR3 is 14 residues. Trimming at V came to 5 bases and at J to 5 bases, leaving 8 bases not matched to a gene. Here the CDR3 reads CSADGQGRRDTQYF. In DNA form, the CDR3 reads TGCAGTGCTGATGGACAGGGGAGGAGAGATACGCAGTATTTT.

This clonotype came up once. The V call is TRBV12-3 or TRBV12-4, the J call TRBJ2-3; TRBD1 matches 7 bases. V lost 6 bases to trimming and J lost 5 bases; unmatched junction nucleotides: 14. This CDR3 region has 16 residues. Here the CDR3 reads CASSIQDREGGDTQYF. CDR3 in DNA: TGTGCCAGCAGCATCCAAGACAGGGAAGGTGGAGATACGCAGTATTTT.

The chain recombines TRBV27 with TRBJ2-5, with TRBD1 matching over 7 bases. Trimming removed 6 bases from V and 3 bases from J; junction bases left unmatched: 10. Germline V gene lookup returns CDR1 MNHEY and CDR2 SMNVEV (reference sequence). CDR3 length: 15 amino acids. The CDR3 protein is CASRVRGQSKETQYF. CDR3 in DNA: TGTGCCAGCAGGGTCAGGGGACAGAGTAAAGAGACCCAGTACTTC.

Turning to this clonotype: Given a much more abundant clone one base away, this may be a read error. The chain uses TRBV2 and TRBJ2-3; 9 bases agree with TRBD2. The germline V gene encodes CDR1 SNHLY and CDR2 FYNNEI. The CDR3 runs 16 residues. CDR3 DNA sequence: TGTACCAGCAAAGGGACTAGCAGGACTAGCACAGATACGCAGTATTTT. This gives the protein CTSKGTSRTSTDTQYF. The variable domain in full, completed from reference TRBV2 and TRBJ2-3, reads EPEVTQTPSHQVTQMGQEVILRCVPISNHLYFYWYRQILGQKVEFLVSFYNNEISEKSEIFDDQFSVERPDGSNFTLKIRSTKLEDSAMYFCTSKGTSRTSTDTQYFGPGTRLTVL.

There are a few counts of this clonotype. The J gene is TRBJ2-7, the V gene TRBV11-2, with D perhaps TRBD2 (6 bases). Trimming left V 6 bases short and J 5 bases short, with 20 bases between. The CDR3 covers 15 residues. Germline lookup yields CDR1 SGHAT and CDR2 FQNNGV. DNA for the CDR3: TGTGCCAGCAGTCGGGTCCGGGGGATTATGAACGAGCAGTACTTC. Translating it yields CASSRVRGIMNEQYF.

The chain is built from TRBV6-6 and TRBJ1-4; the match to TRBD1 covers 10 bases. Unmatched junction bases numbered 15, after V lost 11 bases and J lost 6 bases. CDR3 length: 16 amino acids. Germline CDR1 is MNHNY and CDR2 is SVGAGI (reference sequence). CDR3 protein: CAGQTDRGNAYEKLFF. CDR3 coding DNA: TGTGCCGGTCAGACGGACAGGGGGAATGCCTATGAAAAACTGTTTTTT.